The 27 T cell receptor beta chains given below trace back to one sample, sequenced in a study of beta chain features in type 1 diabetes. The study, taken as a whole, reports: Among patients with Type 1 diabetes, TCRB CDR3s were moderately but significantly shorter in every one of the four CD4+ subsets.

Antigens of these TCRs are unknown. The investigators reverse transcribed all of the isolated RNA, so they sequenced expressed TCRB transcripts. Sequencing used immunoSEQ multiplex PCR; TCRdb keeps in-frame clones, though not all of them. The sample holds 60,000 to 75,000 clones, more than 45% seen once. The material sequenced was central memory CD4+ T cells from blood. Every receptor here comes from a man aged 30-40 years with type 1 diabetes.

The chain couples TRBV5-1 to TRBJ2-1; TRBD2 agrees at 10 bases. Germline V lookup: CDR1 SGHRS, CDR2 YFSETQ. The J segment lost 9 bases and the V segment lost 0 bases, leaving 9 bases of the junction unmatched. The CDR3 contains 16 residues. This CDR3 is CASSLVGLADGGEQFF. Here the CDR3 DNA reads TGCGCCAGCAGCTTGGTTGGACTAGCGGACGGGGGTGAGCAGTTCTTC. The whole variable domain, remainder taken from reference TRBV5-1 and TRBJ2-1, is KAGVTQTPRYLIKTRGQQVTLSCSPISGHRSVSWYQQTPGQGLQFLFEYFSETQRNKGNFPGRFSGRQFSNSRSEMNVSTLELGDSALYLCASSLVGLADGGEQFFGPGTRLTVL.

This rearrangement joins TRBV5-4 to TRBJ1-3; D unresolved. Germline V gene data show CDR1 as SGHNT and CDR2 as YYREEE (reference sequence). This CDR3 comprises 14 residues. With 1 base removed from V and 11 bases from J, the gap between germline ends came to 16 bases. CDR3 sequence: CASSLYTQDTAIYF. The CDR3 nucleotides read TGTGCCAGCAGCTTGTACACTCAGGATACCGCCATATATTTT.

This chain links TRBV5-1 with TRBJ2-3; the D gene is possibly TRBD2 (6 bases). The CDR3 is made up of 15 amino acids. CDR1 is SGHRS and CDR2 is YFSETQ in the germline V gene. Trimming shortened V by 7 bases and J by 2 bases, and 17 bases separated the two germline ends. CDR3 sequence (DNA): TGCGCCAGCCTCTCAGAGGGAGGCCACACAGATACGCAGTATTTT. It specifies CASLSEGGHTDTQYF.

The rearrangement joins TRBV27 to TRBJ2-1, with 10 positions matching TRBD2. The J segment lost 3 bases and the V segment lost 3 bases, leaving 8 bases of the junction unmatched. From germline, CDR1 is MNHEY and CDR2 SMNVEV (reference sequence). CDR3 length equals 17 residues. CDR3 region: CASSLLASGRFYNEQFF. The CDR3, as DNA: TGTGCCAGCAGTTTGTTAGCTAGCGGGAGATTCTACAATGAGCAGTTCTTC.

This clone turned up a few times. V gene TRBV5-5 combines with J gene TRBJ2-3; the D gene is possibly TRBD1 (6 bases). Germline CDR1 and CDR2: SGHKS and YYEKEE (reference sequence). The CDR3 is made up of 15 amino acids. Trimming shortened V by 0 bases and J by 4 bases, and 12 bases separated the two germline ends. The CDR3 DNA is TGTGCCAGCAGCTTGGGGAATGGGGGCGCAGATACGCAGTATTTT. This encodes CASSLGNGGADTQYF.

The table lists this clone with a count of one. V usage is TRBV9 and J usage is TRBJ2-7, with TRBD2 identical over 9 bases. The CDR3 length is 18 residues. With V trimmed by 0 bases and J by 5 bases, 15 bases remained unmatched. Germline V gives CDR1 SGDLS, CDR2 YYNGEE. In DNA form, the CDR3 reads TGTGCCAGCAGCGTAGCTCCGTCATTAGCGGGAGCCGTACACGAGCAGTACTTC. It specifies CASSVAPSLAGAVHEQYF.

V is TRBV27 and J is TRBJ2-2; 9 nucleotides agree with TRBD2. V lost 5 bases to trimming and J lost 2 bases; unmatched junction nucleotides: 15. There are 19 residues in the CDR3. Per germline, CDR1 MNHEY and CDR2 SMNVEV (reference sequence). CDR3 DNA sequence: TGTGCCAGCAGTCCCGACCTTTATAGCGGGAGCCCTAACACCGGGGAGCTGTTTTTT. It translates to CASSPDLYSGSPNTGELFF.

This clone was counted only a few times. CDR3 coding DNA: TGTGCCTGGAGGAGGACAGGGATGAGCAATGAGCAGTTCTTC. Translating it yields CAWRRTGMSNEQFF. This chain connects TRBV30 to TRBJ2-1; 8 positions agree with TRBD1. The CDR3 extends over 14 amino acids. Germline V gene data show CDR1 as GTSNPN and CDR2 as SVGIG (reference sequence). The J segment lost 6 bases and the V segment lost 3 bases, leaving 7 bases of the junction unmatched.

This clone was observed a few times. The chain uses TRBV10-3 and TRBJ2-1; 7 bases align to TRBD2. CDR1 and CDR2 from the germline V gene are ENHRY and SYGVKD. The CDR3 length is 16 residues. J was trimmed by 7 bases and V by 0 bases; bases with no gene match: 9. The CDR3 DNA follows: TGTGCCATCAGTGAGTCGTCATTTACTAGCGTTAATGAGCAGTTCTTC. Its protein product is CAISESSFTSVNEQFF.

The V call is TRBV6-6, the J call TRBJ2-7; 8 bases line up with TRBD1. The CDR3 sequence is 14 residues long. V dropped 6 bases and J dropped 5; count of bases not matched to a gene: 9. The V gene's germline CDR1 is MNHNY and CDR2 SVGAGI (reference sequence). CDR3 sequence reads: CASRQQGGSHEQYF. CDR3 nucleotide sequence: TGTGCCAGCAGGCAACAGGGGGGAAGCCACGAGCAGTACTTC.

V and J are TRBV9 and TRBJ1-1, with D perhaps TRBD1 (5 bases). This CDR3 has 17 residues. V lost 2 bases and J lost 1, with 18 bases in between. CDR1 and CDR2 from the germline V gene are SGDLS and YYNGEE. CDR3 protein: CASSVSRGRAANTEAFF. DNA for the CDR3: TGTGCCAGCAGCGTTTCCCGGGGGAGGGCGGCGAACACTGAAGCTTTCTTT.

This clone was detected a few times. The chain employs TRBV5-1 and TRBJ1-4, with TRBD1 as a possible D gene (6 bases). CDR3 length: 13 residues. Germline V gene sequence: CDR1 SGHRS, CDR2 YFSETQ. V dropped 6 bases and J dropped 8 bases, with 14 bases sitting between them. This CDR3 is CASKGTGLEKLFF. CDR3 DNA sequence: TGCGCCAGCAAAGGAACAGGGCTCGAAAAACTGTTTTTT.

The V call is TRBV19, the J call TRBJ2-1; TRBD2 aligns across 9 bases. The length of the CDR3 is 14 residues. V lost 4 bases, J lost 10 bases, and 8 bases stayed unmatched. The germline V gene encodes CDR1 LNHDA and CDR2 SQIVND (reference sequence). This CDR3 is CASSRLAGQTEQFF. The CDR3 coding sequence is TGTGCCAGTAGTAGGCTAGCGGGACAAACGGAGCAGTTCTTC.

J is TRBJ2-3 and V is TRBV2, with a weak D call TRBD1 (5 bases). The CDR3 runs 13 residues. CDR1 is SNHLY, CDR2 FYNNEI, per germline. Trimming removed 6 bases from V and 1 base from J, with 8 bases in between. CDR3 amino acids: CASSSQGTDTQYF. Here the CDR3 DNA reads TGTGCCAGCAGCTCACAGGGCACAGATACGCAGTATTTT.

The gene calls are TRBV30 and TRBJ2-3; TRBD2 aligns across 9 bases. This CDR3 spans 15 amino acids. Losses at the gene ends were 2 bases for V and 4 bases for J; bases not matched to a gene: 7. The germline V gene encodes CDR1 GTSNPN and CDR2 SVGIG (reference sequence). This chain's CDR3 is CAWSPTAGGADTQYF. CDR3 coding DNA: TGTGCCTGGAGTCCAACAGCGGGAGGAGCAGATACGCAGTATTTT.

This rearrangement joins TRBV6-6 to TRBJ1-2; TRBD1 matches 9 bases. This CDR3 has 14 amino acids. The germline V gene encodes CDR1 MNHNY and CDR2 SVGAGI (reference sequence). The junction had 9 bases not matched to a gene; V was cut back by 6 bases and J by 7 bases. CDR3 in DNA: TGTGCCAGCAGCATACCGGGACAGGGAAGTGGCTACACCTTC. Residues: CASSIPGQGSGYTF.

Worth noting for this clone: The junction and the germline gene differ at one end; a read error may be behind it. The CDR3 DNA follows: TGTGCCAGCAGCTTGGAAGGAGGGGTCAGGGTGAACTATGGCTACATCTTC. Its translation: CASSLEGGVRVNYGYIF. This chain links TRBV5-4 with TRBJ1-2, with D possibly matching TRBD1 (5 bases). The length of the CDR3 is 17 residues. Germline CDR1 SGHNT, CDR2 YYREEE (reference sequence). The full variable domain, in which reference TRBV5-4 and TRBJ1-2 provide the parts outside the CDR3, is ETGVTQSPTHLIKTRGQQVTLRCSSQSGHNTVSWYQQALGQGPQFIFQYYREEENGRGNFPPRFSGLQFPNYSSELNVNALELDDSALYLCASSLEGGVRVNYGYIFGSGTRLTVV.

This chain links TRBV5-1 with TRBJ2-6, with TRBD1 matching over 10 bases. The CDR3 spans 17 residues. The germline V gene encodes CDR1 SGHRS and CDR2 YFSETQ. J gave up 2 bases and V 5 bases, and 7 bases lay outside the gene matches. The CDR3 bases are TGCGCCAGCAGTTACTCGACAGGGGGCCCTGGGGCCAACGTCCTGACTTTC. Translation gives CASSYSTGGPGANVLTF.

The genes are TRBV2 and TRBJ2-2; 9 bases agree with TRBD1. The CDR3 sequence is 17 residues long. J was trimmed by 2 bases and V by 4 bases; bases with no gene match: 8. From germline, CDR1 is SNHLY and CDR2 FYNNEI. The CDR3 sequence: CASSARPGQGNTGELFF. DNA for the CDR3: TGTGCCAGCAGTGCTAGACCGGGACAGGGCAACACCGGGGAGCTGTTTTTT.

This chain connects TRBV5-1 to TRBJ1-2; TRBD1 matches 8 bases. The CDR3 is 14 amino acids. Trimming cost V 6 bases and J 4 bases; bases outside gene matches: 8. Germline values: CDR1 SGHRS, CDR2 YFSETQ. This CDR3 reads CASTMTGDSYGYTF. The CDR3 coding sequence is TGCGCCAGCACCATGACAGGGGACAGCTATGGCTACACCTTC.

This sequence joins TRBV5-1 and TRBJ2-2, with no clear D. Per germline, CDR1 SGHRS and CDR2 YFSETQ. This CDR3 is 13 amino acids long. Trimming stripped 7 bases from V and 4 bases from J, with 11 bases between. The DNA of the CDR3 is TGCGCCAGCGAAAGCGCGCTCACCGGGGAGCTGTTTTTT. This encodes CASESALTGELFF.

This clone was seen a few times. V usage is TRBV5-1 and J usage is TRBJ2-3; D is perhaps TRBD1 (5 bases). From germline, CDR1 is SGHRS and CDR2 YFSETQ. The V gene lost 1 base and the J gene lost 5 bases, with 8 bases spanning the gap. This CDR3 is built from 13 residues. This chain's CDR3 is CASSLQGEDTQYF. In DNA form, the CDR3 reads TGCGCCAGCAGCTTGCAAGGGGAAGATACGCAGTATTTT.

The chain recombines TRBV5-5 with TRBJ1-4; TRBD1 aligns across 9 bases. In germline, CDR1 is SGHKS, CDR2 YYEKEE (reference sequence). The CDR3 sequence is 15 residues long. The junction had 7 bases not matched to a gene; V was cut back by 2 bases and J by 8 bases. The CDR3 coding sequence is TGTGCCAGCAGCTTATTACAGGGGGCAGAGGAAAAACTGTTTTTT. This translates into CASSLLQGAEEKLFF.

The rearrangement uses TRBV30 and TRBJ1-1, with TRBD1 identical over 7 bases. J gave up 0 bases and V 5 bases, and 9 bases lay outside the gene matches. Germline assignment: CDR1 GTSNPN and CDR2 SVGIG (reference sequence). The CDR3 totals 15 residues. The CDR3: CAWGGRGGMNTEAFF. The DNA for the CDR3 is TGTGCCTGGGGGGGGCGAGGGGGCATGAACACTGAAGCTTTCTTT.

This chain links TRBV6-5 with TRBJ1-4, with D unresolved. The CDR3 consists of 13 residues. Germline V gene lookup returns CDR1 MNHEY and CDR2 SVGAGI. V was cut by 6 bases and J by 7 bases, with 12 bases left in between. CDR3 amino acids: CASRGIRSEKLFF. The CDR3 DNA sequence: TGTGCCAGCAGGGGTATAAGGAGTGAAAAACTGTTTTTT.

J is TRBJ2-3 and V is TRBV7-9; D is possibly TRBD2 (5 bases). CDR1 and CDR2 from the germline V gene are SEHNR and FQNEAQ (reference sequence). Trimming pared 7 bases from V and 2 bases from J, leaving 19 bases between. The CDR3 runs 16 residues. CDR3 sequence: CASNSRGGGNTDTQYF. CDR3 nucleotide sequence: TGTGCCAGCAACTCAAGAGGTGGAGGAAACACAGATACGCAGTATTTT.

This clone was seen more than once but under ten times. The chain couples TRBV7-9 to TRBJ1-2, with TRBD1 identical over 7 bases. J gave up 4 bases and V 5 bases, and 7 bases lay outside the gene matches. The CDR3 has 14 residues. Germline V gives CDR1 SEHNR, CDR2 FQNEAQ (reference sequence). The CDR3 region has the DNA TGTGCCAGCAGCCAGATAGGGACAGCCTATGGCTACACCTTC. Its protein product is CASSQIGTAYGYTF.